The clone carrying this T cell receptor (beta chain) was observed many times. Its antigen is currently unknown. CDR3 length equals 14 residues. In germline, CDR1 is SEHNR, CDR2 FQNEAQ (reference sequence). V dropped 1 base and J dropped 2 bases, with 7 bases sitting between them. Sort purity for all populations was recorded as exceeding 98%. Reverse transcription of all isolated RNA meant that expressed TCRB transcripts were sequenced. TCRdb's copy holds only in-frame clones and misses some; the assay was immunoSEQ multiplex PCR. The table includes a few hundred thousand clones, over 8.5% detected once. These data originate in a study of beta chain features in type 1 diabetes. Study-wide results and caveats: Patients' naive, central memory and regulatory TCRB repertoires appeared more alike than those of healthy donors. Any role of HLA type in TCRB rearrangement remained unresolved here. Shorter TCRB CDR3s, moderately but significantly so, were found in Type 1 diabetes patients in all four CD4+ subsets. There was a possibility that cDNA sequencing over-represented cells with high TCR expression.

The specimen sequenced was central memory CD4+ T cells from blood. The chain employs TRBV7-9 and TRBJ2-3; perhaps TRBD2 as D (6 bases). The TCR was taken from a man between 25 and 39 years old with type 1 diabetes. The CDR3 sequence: CASSLGLVTDTQYF. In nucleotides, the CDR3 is TGTGCCAGCAGCTTAGGACTAGTCACAGATACGCAGTATTTT. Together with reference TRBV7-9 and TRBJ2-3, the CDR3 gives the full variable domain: DTGVSQNPRHKITKRGQNVTFRCDPISEHNRLYWYRQTLGQGPEFLTYFQNEAQLEKSRLLSDRFSAERPKGSFSTLEIQRTEQGDSAMYLCASSLGLVTDTQYFGPGTRLTVL.